These T cell receptor beta chains were read from a single sample in a study of CD8 T cells in Susac syndrome. TCRdb re-called the immunoSEQ multiplex PCR reads with MiXCR, one entry per CDR3 protein. The sample holds tens of thousands of distinct CDR3 sequences; 93% are singletons and the top ten take about 0.14%. The source material was CD4+ T cells from PBMCs. The receptors originated from a human donor with Susac syndrome. Both conserved end residues are part of each CDR3. The order of the fields is J gene, clone size, V gene, CDR3 protein. Size is omitted from some rows. Given values are once, few, many or a class for expanded clones.

J: TRBJ2-7
size: few
V: TRBV7-2
CDR3: CASSPQGGGGLYEQYF

J: TRBJ2-3
size: .
V: TRBV2
CDR3: CASSFLGGGGTDTQYF

J: TRBJ2-3
size: .
V: TRBV7-7
CDR3: CASSPDRVITDTQYF

J: TRBJ2-3
size: .
V: TRBV5-1
CDR3: CASSSGLYSGLTDTQYF

J: TRBJ1-6
size: once
V: TRBV3-1
CDR3: CASSHLHGLADSPLHF

J: TRBJ1-2
size: .
V: TRBV24-1
CDR3: CATSEDRASGYTF

J: TRBJ1-1
size: .
V: TRBV28
CDR3: CASSRRDGNTEAFF

J: TRBJ2-7
size: .
V: TRBV7-2
CDR3: CASSPRKGTSGGYEQYF

J: TRBJ1-1
size: .
V: TRBV18
CDR3: CASSPERGSYQRGEAFF

J: TRBJ1-1
size: .
V: TRBV19
CDR3: CATGTGNTEAFF

J: TRBJ2-3
size: .
V: TRBV9
CDR3: CASSATMTDTQYF

J: TRBJ1-5
size: .
V: TRBV6-5
CDR3: CASRPDRALNQPQHF

J: TRBJ1-2
size: .
V: TRBV10-3
CDR3: CAISESPFYGYTF

J: TRBJ2-7
size: .
V: TRBV19
CDR3: CASQTAGTGTYEQYF

J: TRBJ1-4
size: .
V: TRBV19
CDR3: CASRETGRNEKLFF

J: TRBJ1-6
size: .
V: TRBV4-3
CDR3: CASSQGKGSGSPLHF

J: TRBJ2-5
size: .
V: TRBV3-1
CDR3: CASAQASGQETQYF

J: TRBJ1-2
size: once
V: TRBV14
CDR3: CASSQDPGARGSGYTF

J: TRBJ2-7
size: .
V: TRBV28
CDR3: CASSLFGLTYEQYF

J: TRBJ2-7
size: .
V: TRBV29-1
CDR3: CSVESSAGQYF

J: TRBJ1-5
size: .
V: TRBV6-5
CDR3: CASSYSTGDPQHF

J: TRBJ2-5
size: .
V: TRBV27
CDR3: CASSPNRGALGQGLWETQYF

J: TRBJ2-1
size: .
V: TRBV5-4
CDR3: CASSRGGGQFF

J: TRBJ2-2
size: .
V: TRBV4-1
CDR3: CASSQDRRPTGELFF

J: TRBJ1-3
size: .
V: TRBV2
CDR3: CASTISGNTIYF

J: TRBJ1-5
size: .
V: TRBV28
CDR3: CASSLGQGLNQPQHF

J: TRBJ2-3
size: .
V: TRBV6-6
CDR3: CASKLPGAGSDTQYF